This T cell receptor beta chain is from a study of shared clonotypes between healthy human individuals (dated by TCRdb to about 2020). About the full investigation: The cohort comprised two women and a few men aged 18 to 49 years. For each donor, three plates each were used for CD4 naive and CD4 memory, two plates were used for CD8 naive, and one plate was used for CD8 memory. The study deeply sequenced blood TCR repertoires of five healthy adults to estimate repertoire size and the extent of clonotype sharing between individuals. Libraries were prepared and TCR repertoires were sequenced by different laboratories using diverse techniques, in order to increase sequencing depth and limit assay-specific biases. Leukapheresis yielded between about 0.85 and 10 billion PBMCs per donor.

Regarding this clone: The clone's antigen remains unknown. Base qualities are not at hand, and no much larger clone is one base apart.

Using the deep immunoSEQ assay, multiplex PCR amplified TCR CDR3 regions from genomic DNA. Extracted genomic DNA from each cell subset was distributed evenly across all wells of several immunoSEQ 96-well plates, and each plate was treated as a replicate. For sorted subsets, approximately 190 ng genomic DNA, equal to about 30,000 T cell genomes, was loaded into each replicate PCR. The purified libraries were quantified using a Qubit 3.0 fluorometer, sized with a Bioanalyzer 2100, and then quantified again using the KAPA Library Quantification kit. Every immunoSEQ 96-well plate was sequenced on a dedicated single-read 150-cycle Illumina NextSeq 550 flow cell. As for the original processing: The immunoSEQ output contained only junctional sequences without quality scores, so filtering could not match that applied to full-length reads. Sequences were annotated with PyIR, a Python wrapper for IgBLAST v1.9, and V/J genes and CDR3 were assigned using IMGT germline references. Reads were filtered out if the reads had weak V/J assignments (E-value above 1e-6), no CDR3, stop codons, out-of-frame junctions, or ambiguous translated residues. V3J clonotypes were defined as sequences sharing an identical inferred V gene, J gene, and CDR3 amino acid sequence. Percentage overlap between repertoires was calculated by dividing the number of shared unique clonotypes by the size of the smaller repertoire. RTK rarefaction, the Chao1 estimator, and Recon v2.1 estimates of unobserved clonotypes were used to assess repertoire richness. Generation probabilities for all TCRbeta clonotypes obtained by the gDNA method from a handful of donors were computed using OLGA. TCRdb re-hosts the immuneACCESS table, in-frame sequences only. Its copies lack some clones; in the studies checked, an unresolved V gene accounts for under half of them, and the cause for the rest is not known. Clone size and the V and J calls come from that table; the DNA yielded D and trimming. The sample table shows under 650,000 clones, and almost 97% are seen once. 0.06% of the sample lies in the top ten.

Healthy HIV-negative adults with no recently reported acute infections or vaccinations were included as donors. All donors were Caucasian adults living in Nashville, Tennessee, USA. CD4+ T cells were enriched by magnetic negative selection, after which naive cells were positively selected on CD45RA and the negative fraction was taken as the memory subset. Blood was obtained by leukapheresis, after which PBMCs were separated by Ficoll-Histopaque density gradient centrifugation and cryopreserved in liquid nitrogen vapor phase. Analytical flow cytometry was used to check the purity and quantity of every magnetically sorted T cell population. Each sorted fraction had its genomic DNA isolated and then quantified by UV absorbance on a Nanodrop 2000c. V is clipped by 5 bases and J by 6 bases, and the sequence between their germline boundaries is 11 bases long. The germline V gene sets CDR1 to SGHTA and CDR2 to FQGNSA. The CDR3, from cysteine to phenylalanine, totals 13 residues. Just the 39-base CDR3 DNA is kept, in frame starting at base 1.

Here is what the overall study found, with its caveats: Across four donors, roughly 5.4% of naive CD4, roughly 3.8% of naive CD8, around 2.1% of memory CD4, and approximately 0.4% of memory CD8 clonotypes were shared. Pairwise subsampling led to the expectation that sequencing depth would affect the degree of clonotype sharing among donors. Sampling was restricted to blood, and TCR repertoires in tissue are likely to differ from TCR repertoires in blood. Estimated clonotype richness was generally larger for naive than for memory subsets. Compared with non-shared clonotypes, clonotypes shared by all four sorted-subset donors had higher generation probabilities. Incomplete sequencing was indicated by rarefaction of sorted-subset datasets, despite the large sequencing depth. Because the study included only a small number of donors, the genetic and exposure-history diversity represented was limited.

The sequence is built from TRBV7-2 and TRBJ1-5; possibly the D gene is TRBD1, per 5 matching bases. Source material: naive CD4+ T cells sorted from blood. Read against the paper, the sample's cell subset or site label means: CD45RA+ positively selected. This receptor was obtained from a woman in her twenties or thirties in good health. Here is the DNA: TGTGCCAGCAGCACACAGGAGACTCAGCCCCAGCATTTT. Translation gives CASSTQETQPQHF.